Shown below are 23 T cell receptor beta chains from a single sample sequenced in a study of T-cell memory formation after mild COVID-19 (dated by TCRdb to the early 2020s). Library creation used 5' RACE. TCRdb names Illumina NovaSeq 6000 as the instrument used. Through fastp at Q25 and MiXCR, TCRdb rebuilt clones from the public reads, retaining in-frame beta chains. CDR3 protein sequences are deduplicated, and each keeps its most common genes and DNA. Present in this sample are 350,000 to 500,000 distinct CDR3 sequences, about 20% of which were seen just once. Of the sample, about 22% falls within the top ten clones. The sample consisted of PBMCs or a T cell subset sorted from them (not recorded which). These receptors all come from a man aged 18 to 30 who had mild COVID-19 (a few samples of this study predate the infection). The sample titles of this study are shuffled in the database, so cell type and time point are left out; the donor was told from shared clones.

The table lists this clonotype with a few counts. The V gene is TRBV10-3, the J gene TRBJ1-6; TRBD1 matches at 7 bases. Germline trimming cut 3 bases from V and 7 bases from J; bases unmatched to any gene: 6. CDR3 length: 15 residues. In germline, CDR1 is ENHRY, CDR2 SYGVKD. The CDR3 DNA sequence: TGTGCCATCAGTGATGAGGGGGCACTGAATTCACCCCTCCACTTT. This encodes CAISDEGALNSPLHF.

The sample holds a few counts of this clonotype. The chain is built from TRBV5-4 and TRBJ2-7; no clear D gene. The CDR3 is made up of 11 amino acids. V was clipped by 3 bases and J by 3 bases, with 4 bases between them. Germline CDR1 reads SGHNT; CDR2 reads YYREEE (reference sequence). CDR3 sequence: CASSSFYEQYV. For the CDR3, the DNA is TGTGCCAGCAGCTCCTTCTACGAGCAGTACGTC.

This clonotype came up a few times. The CDR3 loop is CASSLDSYWPGAGPYGYTF. Written as DNA, the CDR3 is TGTGCCAGCAGCTTAGATAGTTATTGGCCGGGGGCCGGACCCTATGGCTACACCTTC. The genes are TRBV7-2 and TRBJ1-2; D perhaps matches TRBD1 (6 bases). Trimming shortened V by 1 base and J by 4 bases, and 25 bases separated the two germline ends. Germline V lookup: CDR1 SGHTA, CDR2 FQGNSA. The CDR3 is 19 amino acids.

The chain carries TRBV12-3 or TRBV12-4 and TRBJ1-2; 7 bases are shared with TRBD1. V trimming: 6 bases; J trimming: 1 base; junction bases outside the gene matches: 17. The CDR3 consists of 18 residues. CDR3 DNA: TGTGCCAGCAGGGAATTGGCTGTGACAGGGATGGGTAACTATGGCTACACCTTC. Translated, it gives CASRELAVTGMGNYGYTF.

This clonotype has just a few counts. The CDR3 here is CASSVGHMGEQFF. The CDR3 nucleotides read TGTGCCAGCAGCGTAGGGCATATGGGTGAGCAGTTCTTC. This chain links TRBV9 with TRBJ2-1; D is ambiguous. V was pared by 0 bases and J by 9 bases, with 10 bases between. In germline, CDR1 is SGDLS, CDR2 YYNGEE. This CDR3 region has 13 residues. The complete variable domain, with remaining parts taken from reference TRBV9 and TRBJ2-1, reads DSGVTQTPKHLITATGQRVTLRCSPRSGDLSVYWYQQSLDQGLQFLIQYYNGEERAKGNILERFSAQQFPDLHSELNLSSLELGDSALYFCASSVGHMGEQFFGPGTRLTVL.

The table lists this clonotype with a few counts. CDR3 residues: CASSFFGAEKTQYF. The CDR3 DNA reads TGTGCCAGCAGTTTTTTTGGGGCCGAAAAGACCCAGTACTTC. The chain has TRBV27 and TRBJ2-5; possibly TRBD1 for D (5 bases). CDR1 and CDR2 (germline): MNHEY, SMNVEV (reference sequence). The CDR3 loop spans 14 amino acids. Deletions cut 3 bases from V and 6 bases from J, with 14 bases between.

The V and J genes are TRBV7-2 and TRBJ2-3, with 9 bases aligning to TRBD2. The length of the CDR3 is 15 residues. Germline assignment: CDR1 SGHTA and CDR2 FQGNSA. J gave up 6 bases and V 2 bases, and 6 bases lay outside the gene matches. The CDR3 DNA sequence: TGTGCCAGCAGCTTATGGCGGGGGGGCCAGGATACGCAGTATTTT. Its protein product is CASSLWRGGQDTQYF.

The gene calls are TRBV2 and TRBJ2-1; 9 bases agree with TRBD1. The CDR3 length is 15 residues. Germline CDR1 and CDR2: SNHLY and FYNNEI. J gave up 8 bases and V 6 bases, and 11 bases lay outside the gene matches. The CDR3 is CASRGGQGVLDEQFF. The CDR3 DNA is TGTGCCAGCAGGGGGGGACAGGGAGTACTCGATGAGCAGTTCTTC.

The genes are TRBV25-1 and TRBJ2-1, with 7 bases matching TRBD1. Germline trimming cut 5 bases from V and 16 bases from J; bases unmatched to any gene: 14. This CDR3 is built from 13 residues. Per germline, CDR1 MGHDK and CDR2 SYGVNS. CDR3 region: CASSIARDSPPFF. Here the CDR3 DNA reads TGTGCCAGCAGTATCGCCAGGGACAGTCCCCCCTTCTTC.

This clonotype was observed once. A junction end diverges from the germline sequence, so it may reflect a read error. This sequence joins TRBV18 and TRBJ2-2; D is unclear. Germline values: CDR1 KGHSH, CDR2 LQKENI. This CDR3 has 12 residues. CDR3 loop: CAISPRTGELFF. DNA for the CDR3: TGTGCCATCTCACCACGTACCGGGGAGCTGTTTTTT.

The J gene is TRBJ1-6, the V gene TRBV7-2; D is perhaps TRBD1 (6 bases). CDR1 is SGHTA, CDR2 FQGNSA, per germline. The CDR3 is made up of 14 amino acids. Between the trimmed V and J ends, which lost 7 bases and 4 bases, there was a span of 11 bases. The CDR3 loop is CASMGGPYNSPLHF. CDR3 bases: TGTGCCAGCATGGGGGGGCCGTATAATTCACCCCTCCACTTT.

There are a few counts of this clonotype. The V gene is TRBV7-9, the J gene TRBJ2-2; D may be TRBD2 (7 bases). Germline lookup yields CDR1 SEHNR and CDR2 FQNEAQ (reference sequence). Trimming pared 1 base from V and 4 bases from J, leaving 10 bases between. The CDR3 is 15 amino acids. This CDR3 is CASSLVAGATGELFF. CDR3 nucleotide sequence: TGTGCCAGCAGCTTAGTGGCGGGGGCCACCGGGGAGCTGTTTTTT.

This clonotype was observed a handful of times. The chain joins TRBV6-2 or TRBV6-3 to TRBJ2-1; TRBD1 matches at 9 bases. The ends lost 4 bases at V and 4 bases at J; junction bases unmatched: 5. Per germline, CDR1 MNHEY and CDR2 SVGEGT. The CDR3 extends over 15 amino acids. In DNA form, the CDR3 reads TGTGCCAGCAGTTGGGGGACAGGGAAGTACAATGAGCAGTTCTTC. Residues: CASSWGTGKYNEQFF.

In this sample, this clonotype turned up many times. The chain joins TRBV18 to TRBJ2-5; either TRBD1 or TRBD2 may fit D (5 bases each). CDR1 and CDR2 from the germline V gene are KGHSH and LQKENI. Trimming left V 3 bases short and J 0 bases short, with 11 bases between. The CDR3 contains 15 residues. The CDR3 sequence is CASSPQEGHQETQYF. The CDR3 DNA follows: TGTGCCAGCTCACCCCAAGAGGGACACCAAGAGACCCAGTACTTC.

There are a few counts of this clonotype. This chain links TRBV5-4 with TRBJ2-7; tentative D call: TRBD1 (5 bases). In germline, CDR1 is SGHNT, CDR2 YYREEE (reference sequence). V shed 2 bases and J shed 1 base, with 7 bases lying between them. The CDR3 extends over 13 amino acids. The CDR3 is CASSFDRSYEQYF. The CDR3 DNA reads TGTGCCAGCAGCTTTGACAGATCCTACGAGCAGTACTTC. Full variable domain (rest looked up from reference TRBV5-4 and TRBJ2-7): ETGVTQSPTHLIKTRGQQVTLRCSSQSGHNTVSWYQQALGQGPQFIFQYYREEENGRGNFPPRFSGLQFPNYSSELNVNALELDDSALYLCASSFDRSYEQYFGPGTRLTVT.

The V call is TRBV7-9, the J call TRBJ1-5, with D possibly matching TRBD1 (6 bases). Germline assignment: CDR1 SEHNR and CDR2 FQNEAQ (reference sequence). The length of the CDR3 is 13 residues. The CDR3 sequence is CAWSRGPNQPQHF. The CDR3 bases are TGTGCTTGGAGCCGGGGGCCCAATCAGCCCCAGCATTTT.

The chain employs TRBV20-1 and TRBJ2-1; the D gene could be TRBD1 or TRBD2 (6 bases each). From germline, CDR1 is DFQATT and CDR2 SNEGSKA (reference sequence). The ends were cut back, 6 bases at V and 2 bases at J, with 14 bases in the middle. CDR3 size: 14 residues. CDR3: CSARGAWTYNEQFF. Written as DNA, the CDR3 is TGCAGTGCAAGGGGGGCCTGGACCTACAATGAGCAGTTCTTC.

The genes are TRBV24-1 and TRBJ2-3, with 9 bases fitting TRBD1. The ends lost 0 bases at V and 5 bases at J; junction bases unmatched: 5. CDR3 size: 16 residues. Germline CDR1 is KGHDR and CDR2 is SFDVKD. The CDR3: CATSDLSGTGRDTQYF. The CDR3 DNA is TGTGCCACCAGTGATTTGTCTGGGACAGGGCGAGATACGCAGTATTTT.

The genes are TRBV4-3 and TRBJ1-2; no reliable D call. The CDR3 spans 16 residues. V lost 0 bases to trimming and J lost 7 bases, with 18 bases between them. The germline V gene encodes CDR1 LGHNA and CDR2 YSLEER. CDR3 nucleotide sequence: TGCGCCAGCAGCCAAGATCGCGGTTGGGGAGGAGTTGGCTACACCTTC. Amino acids: CASSQDRGWGGVGYTF.

J is TRBJ2-7 and V is TRBV6-1, with D perhaps matching TRBD2 (6 bases). The CDR3 sequence is 14 residues long. Deletions cut 7 bases from V and 5 bases from J, with 18 bases between. Germline loops: CDR1 MNHNS, CDR2 SASEGT. In nucleotides, the CDR3 is TGTGCCAGCATGAGGCAGGGAGGTACCCACGAGCAGTACGTC. This gives the protein CASMRQGGTHEQYV.

Ten or more counts support this clonotype. The chain has TRBV28 and TRBJ2-1; 8 bases fit TRBD1. V dropped 5 bases and J dropped 12; count of bases not matched to a gene: 15. The CDR3 length is 15 residues. Germline CDR1 is MDHEN and CDR2 is SYDVKM. The CDR3 loop is CASSLGQGSGFGQFF. In DNA, the CDR3 is TGTGCCAGCAGTCTAGGACAGGGCTCAGGGTTTGGGCAGTTCTTC.

A few counts support this clonotype. The chain combines TRBV7-9 with TRBJ1-2; D is perhaps TRBD1 (5 bases). The CDR3 runs to 14 residues. CDR1 is SEHNR, CDR2 FQNEAQ, per germline (reference sequence). Trimming removed 2 bases at V and 8 bases at J, with 15 bases between. The CDR3: CASSLPPRVSGYTF. The CDR3 coding sequence is TGTGCCAGCAGCTTACCACCCAGGGTTTCAGGCTACACCTTC.

This clonotype was recorded only once. Being one base from a much bigger clone, this may be a read error. The chain recombines TRBV11-2 with TRBJ2-1, with D possibly TRBD1 on 6 matching bases. CDR3 length: 15 residues. Germline V gives CDR1 SGHAT, CDR2 FQNNGV. V was trimmed by 1 base and J by 4 bases, leaving 11 bases between them. CDR3 sequence: CASSLGWGRYNEQFF. DNA of the CDR3: TGTGCCAGCAGCTTAGGCTGGGGGCGATACAATGAGCAGTTCTTC.